These T cell receptor beta chains were read from a single sample in a study of blood T cell repertoires in COVID-19. Measured with immunoSEQ multiplex PCR; TCRdb has only the in-frame clones, and not every one. The sample records fewer than 250,000 clones, 70% to 90% being singletons. Specimen: peripheral blood. Receptors originate from a man aged 30-40 years with COVID-19, enrolled during active disease. The CDR3 runs from the conserved cysteine through the conserved F or W. A D gene is named only where the DNA matches it firmly. Clone size is shown for a subset of rows, as once, few, many or a class of expanded clone.

cdr3_nt cdr3_aa d_call j_call v_call clone_size
TGTGCCAGCAGCTTATTGGGAGGGGCTAGCGGAAACACCATATATTTT CASSLLGGASGNTIYF - TRBJ1-3 TRBV7-2 -
TGTGCCATCGGACGGGGAATGAACACTGAAGCTTTCTTT CAIGRGMNTEAFF - TRBJ1-1 TRBV10-3 -
TGTGCCAGCAGAGAACAGGGGGCTGAAAAACTGTTTTTT CASREQGAEKLFF TRBD1 TRBJ1-4 TRBV2 -
TGTGCCAGCAGTTTAGCCCCCCCTGCGGGGGAAAAACTGTTTTTT CASSLAPPAGEKLFF - TRBJ1-4 TRBV27 -
TGTGCCAGCAGCTTCCTCGACAGGGCTGGCTACACCTTC CASSFLDRAGYTF TRBD1 TRBJ1-2 TRBV7-3 -
TGTGCCAGCTCTTATGGACTAGCGGGGGGGACCGAAATATACACAGATACGCAGTATTTT CASSYGLAGGTEIYTDTQYF TRBD2 TRBJ2-3 TRBV18 -
TGTGCCAGCAGCCAAGATGGGGAGTACGAGCAGTACTTC CASSQDGEYEQYF - TRBJ2-7 TRBV3-1/TRBV3-2 few
TGTGCCAGCAGCGCCCGAGTGAGCTCTAATACCTACGAGCAGTACTTC CASSARVSSNTYEQYF - TRBJ2-7 TRBV9 -
TGTGCCAGCAGTGAGACACCTTATGGCTACACCTTC CASSETPYGYTF - TRBJ1-2 TRBV12-3/TRBV12-4 -
TGTGCCAGCAGTTTATACGACGCCTCAGGTAACAATGAGCAGTTCTTC CASSLYDASGNNEQFF - TRBJ2-1 TRBV27 -
TGCGCCAGCAGTGAATCGGGGACGGGACTCCCTAGACGGAGCACTGAAGCTTTCTTT CASSESGTGLPRRSTEAFF - TRBJ1-1 TRBV10-1 -
TGTGCCAGCAGCGCGTCAGCGGGATTCACCGGGGAGCTGTTTTTT CASSASAGFTGELFF TRBD2 TRBJ2-2 TRBV7-9 once
TGTGCCAGCACCCCATCGGCGGAGACCGGGGAGCTGTTTTTT CASTPSAETGELFF - TRBJ2-2 TRBV28 -
TGTGCCATCAGGAACAGGGATTCCTACGAGCAGTACTTC CAIRNRDSYEQYF - TRBJ2-7 TRBV10-3 -
TGTGCCAGCAGTTACGATAGCTCTGGGGCCAACGTCCTGACTTTC CASSYDSSGANVLTF - TRBJ2-6 TRBV6-5 -
TGCAGTGCCAGGTACGGTGAAGCTTTCTTT CSARYGEAFF - TRBJ1-1 TRBV20-1 -
TGTGCCAGCAGCTTGCTACAGGGGGCCCATGGCTACACCTTC CASSLLQGAHGYTF TRBD1 TRBJ1-2 TRBV7-2 once
TGTGCCAGCAGCTTAATTCTTGGGGAGCTGTTTTTT CASSLILGELFF - TRBJ2-2 TRBV7-2 -
TGTGCCAGCATTGCTGTCAGGGTGGATGGCTACACCTTC CASIAVRVDGYTF - TRBJ1-2 TRBV2 -
TGTGCCAGCAGCTCGAAGGTGGGGCAATCGAGCCACGAGCAGTACTTC CASSSKVGQSSHEQYF - TRBJ2-7 TRBV7-8 -
TGTGCCAGCTCACCGCGCAGGGGGCAAAATGAAAAACTGTTTTTT CASSPRRGQNEKLFF TRBD1 TRBJ1-4 TRBV18 -
TGTGCCAGCAGCTTTACCCTCGGGACAGGGGTCGAAAAACTGTTTTTT CASSFTLGTGVEKLFF TRBD1 TRBJ1-4 TRBV11-2 -
TGCGCCAGCAGCCGGTCCGGGACAGTGAACACCGGGGAGCTGTTTTTT CASSRSGTVNTGELFF TRBD1 TRBJ2-2 TRBV4-1 -
TGTGCCAGCAGCTTAATCGGGACAGGGGGCGTGTACGAGCAGTACTTC CASSLIGTGGVYEQYF TRBD1 TRBJ2-7 TRBV7-2 once
TGTGCCAGCAGTTTAACAGTCTCCATCTATAATTCACCCCTCCACTTT CASSLTVSIYNSPLHF - TRBJ1-6 TRBV27 -
TGTGCCAGCAGCGCCTATTCGAGTGGGAACACTGAAGCTTTCTTT CASSAYSSGNTEAFF - TRBJ1-1 TRBV9 -
TGTGCCAGCAGAGATACACCCGCCTCACCCCTCCACTTT CASRDTPASPLHF - TRBJ1-6 TRBV28 -
TGTGCCAGCAGTGGGGGGACAGGGGAGAAGAATCAGCCCCAGCATTTT CASSGGTGEKNQPQHF TRBD1 TRBJ1-5 TRBV6-1 -
TGTGCCACCAGTGATTTGGATCTAAAGTGTGTGGTAACAGGGGCCCCGGATTTTGGAGCTTTCTTT CATSDLDLKCVVTGAPDFGAFF TRBD1 TRBJ1-1 TRBV24-1 -
TGTGCCAGCAGTTTAGGGGGCCGCATGAACACTGAAGCTTTCTTT CASSLGGRMNTEAFF - TRBJ1-1 TRBV27 -
TGTGCCAGCAGCCCCCGGGGGGGCAATCAGCCCCAGCATTTT CASSPRGGNQPQHF - TRBJ1-5 TRBV3-1/TRBV3-2 -
TGCAGTGCTAGAGGCAGCTACGAGCAGTACTTC CSARGSYEQYF - TRBJ2-7 TRBV20-1 -
TGTGCCAGCAGTTCCTATTTAGCGGGAGGGGCCACCGCGGAGCTGTTTTTT CASSSYLAGGATAELFF TRBD2 TRBJ2-2 TRBV6-2/TRBV6-3 -
TGTGCCAGTAGCAGACAGGGATTGGGGTATAAGAGTTACTCTGGAAACACCATATATTTT CASSRQGLGYKSYSGNTIYF TRBD1 TRBJ1-3 TRBV19 -
TGTGCCAGCAGCTTAGGGTTCCTCCGAGGGCCCGGGGAGCTGTTTTTT CASSLGFLRGPGELFF - TRBJ2-2 TRBV3-1/TRBV3-2 -
TGTGCCAGCAGCGCGCGGAACAGGGATTCACCCCTCCACTTT CASSARNRDSPLHF - TRBJ1-6 TRBV9 -
TGTGCCAGCAGTGAGCGCAGGGAATCCTATGGCTACACCTTC CASSERRESYGYTF - TRBJ1-2 TRBV2 -
TGCGCCAGCAGCCAAGAGCAGGTATTAGGGGCCAACGTCCTGACTTTC CASSQEQVLGANVLTF - TRBJ2-6 TRBV4-1 -
TGCGCCAGCAGCCCCCGGGTACAGGCCTCCTACGAGCAGTACTTC CASSPRVQASYEQYF - TRBJ2-7 TRBV5-1 -
TGTGCCATCAGTACCGGGGACAGGGGTGGCTACAATGAGCAGTTCTTC CAISTGDRGGYNEQFF TRBD1 TRBJ2-1 TRBV10-3 -
TGTGCCAGCAGCGTCGGACTAGCTAGGGGGAATGAGCAGTTCTTC CASSVGLARGNEQFF TRBD2 TRBJ2-1 TRBV9 -
TGTGCCAGCAGCAGACAGTACCCAAACTATGGCTACACCTTC CASSRQYPNYGYTF - TRBJ1-2 TRBV28 -